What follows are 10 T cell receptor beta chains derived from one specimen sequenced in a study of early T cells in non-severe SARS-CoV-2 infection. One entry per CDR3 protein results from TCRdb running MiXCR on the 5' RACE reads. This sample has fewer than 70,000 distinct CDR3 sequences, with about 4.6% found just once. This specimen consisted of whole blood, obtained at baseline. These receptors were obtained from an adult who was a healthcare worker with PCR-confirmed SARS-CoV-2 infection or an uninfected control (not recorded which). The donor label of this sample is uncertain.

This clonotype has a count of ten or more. The CDR3 spells CASTSLTNGANVLTF. CDR3 coding DNA: TGTGCCAGCACCTCTTTGACGAATGGGGCCAACGTCCTGACTTTC. The V and J genes are TRBV6-6 and TRBJ2-6; D not resolved. The CDR3 is made up of 15 amino acids. Per the germline V gene, CDR1 is MNHNY and CDR2 is SVGAGI (reference sequence). V lost 7 bases to trimming and J lost 3 bases, with 13 bases between them.

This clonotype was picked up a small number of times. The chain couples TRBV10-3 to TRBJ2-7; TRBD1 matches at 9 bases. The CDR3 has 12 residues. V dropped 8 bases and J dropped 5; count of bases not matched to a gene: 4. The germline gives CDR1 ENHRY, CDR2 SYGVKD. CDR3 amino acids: CAIRTGGNEQYF. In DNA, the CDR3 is TGTGCCATCCGAACAGGGGGCAACGAGCAGTACTTC.

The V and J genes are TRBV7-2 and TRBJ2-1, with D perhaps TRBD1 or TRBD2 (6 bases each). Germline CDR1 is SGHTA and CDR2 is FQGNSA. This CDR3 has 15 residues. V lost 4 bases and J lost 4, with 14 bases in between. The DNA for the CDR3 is TGTGCCAGCAGCTCCTTCTGGGGGGCTTACAATGAGCAGTTCTTC. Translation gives CASSSFWGAYNEQFF.

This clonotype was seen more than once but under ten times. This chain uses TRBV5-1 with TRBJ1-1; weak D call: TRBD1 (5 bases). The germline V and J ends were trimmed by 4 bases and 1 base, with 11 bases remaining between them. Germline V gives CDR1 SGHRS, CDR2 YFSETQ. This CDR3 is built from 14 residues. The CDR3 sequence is CASSIGTANTEAFF. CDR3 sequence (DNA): TGCGCCAGCAGCATAGGGACGGCGAACACTGAAGCTTTCTTT.

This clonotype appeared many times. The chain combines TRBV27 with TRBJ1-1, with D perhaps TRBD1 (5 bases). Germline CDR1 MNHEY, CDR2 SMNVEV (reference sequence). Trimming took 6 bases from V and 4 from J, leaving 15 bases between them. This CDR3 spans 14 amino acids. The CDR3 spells CASRRGDTGTEAFF. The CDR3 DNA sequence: TGTGCCAGCAGAAGAGGGGATACGGGCACTGAAGCTTTCTTT.

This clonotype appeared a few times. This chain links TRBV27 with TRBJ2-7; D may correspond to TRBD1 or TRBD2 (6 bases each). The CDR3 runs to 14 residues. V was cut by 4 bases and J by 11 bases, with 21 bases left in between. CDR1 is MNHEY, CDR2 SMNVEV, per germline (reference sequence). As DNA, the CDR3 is TGTGCCAGCAGTTCAGGGACATCCGAGGGCGGGAAGTACTTC. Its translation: CASSSGTSEGGKYF.

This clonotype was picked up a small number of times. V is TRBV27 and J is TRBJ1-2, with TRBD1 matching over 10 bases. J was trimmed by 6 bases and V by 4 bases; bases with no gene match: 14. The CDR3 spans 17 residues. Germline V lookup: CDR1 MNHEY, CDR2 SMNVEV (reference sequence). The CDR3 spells CASSSLGQGSPHHGYTF. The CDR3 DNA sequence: TGTGCCAGCAGTTCTTTGGGACAGGGGTCACCCCACCATGGCTACACCTTC.

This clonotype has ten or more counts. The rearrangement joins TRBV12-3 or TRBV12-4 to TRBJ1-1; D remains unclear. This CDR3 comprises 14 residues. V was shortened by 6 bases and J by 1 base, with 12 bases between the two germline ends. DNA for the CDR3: TGTGCCAGCAGCCGTCTCTCCACGAACACTGAAGCTTTCTTT. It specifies CASSRLSTNTEAFF.

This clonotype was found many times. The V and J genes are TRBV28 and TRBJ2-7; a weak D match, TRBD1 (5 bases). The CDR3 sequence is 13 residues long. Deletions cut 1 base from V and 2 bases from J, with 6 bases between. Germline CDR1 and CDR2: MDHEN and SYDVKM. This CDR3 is CASSLSGPYEQYF. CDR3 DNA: TGTGCCAGCAGTTTATCAGGGCCCTACGAGCAGTACTTC.

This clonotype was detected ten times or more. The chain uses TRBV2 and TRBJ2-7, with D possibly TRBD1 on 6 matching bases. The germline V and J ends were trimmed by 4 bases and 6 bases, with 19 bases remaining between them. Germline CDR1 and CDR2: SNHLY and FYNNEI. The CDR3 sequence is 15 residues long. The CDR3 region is CASSAQGPPTSEQYF. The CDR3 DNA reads TGTGCCAGCAGTGCTCAGGGGCCACCCACCTCCGAGCAGTACTTC.